One sample yielded the 19 T cell receptor beta chains listed below, sequenced in a study of T cell responses to AZD1222 COVID-19 vaccine. Libraries were prepared by immunoSEQ multiplex PCR; TCRdb keeps only in-frame clonotypes and omits some of them. The data contain about 160,000 clones, 85% to 95% of them singletons. Here the sequenced sample was peripheral blood, taken on day 0 of AZD1222 vaccination. Receptors originate from an adult in good health.

V gene TRBV10-3 combines with J gene TRBJ1-3, with D possibly matching TRBD1 (6 bases). The CDR3 is made up of 17 amino acids. V lost 5 bases and J 0 bases, leaving 17 bases between the germline ends. Germline CDR1 ENHRY, CDR2 SYGVKD. The CDR3 sequence: CAISPTKGGGSGNTIYF. For the CDR3, the DNA is TGTGCCATCAGTCCTACCAAGGGAGGGGGCTCTGGAAACACCATATATTTT.

V is TRBV28 and J is TRBJ2-7; 11 bases are a match to TRBD1. The CDR3 is made up of 15 amino acids. With V trimmed by 3 bases and J by 7 bases, 8 bases remained unmatched. Germline V gene sequence: CDR1 MDHEN, CDR2 SYDVKM. The CDR3, as DNA: TGTGCCAGCAGTTTCTTCGGGACAGGGGGGTGGGAGCAGTACTTC. As protein: CASSFFGTGGWEQYF.

The rearrangement uses TRBV4-1 and TRBJ2-4; perhaps TRBD2 as D (8 bases). The CDR3 is 16 residues long. Trimming left V 6 bases short and J 5 bases short, with 20 bases between. Germline CDR1 reads MGHRA; CDR2 reads YSYEKL. The CDR3 protein is CASRHLGRGRENIQYF. The CDR3 nucleotides read TGCGCCAGCAGGCACCTCGGGAGGGGGCGGGAAAACATTCAGTACTTC.

The J gene is TRBJ1-4, the V gene TRBV27, with a weak D call TRBD1 (6 bases). CDR3 length: 14 amino acids. Germline V gives CDR1 MNHEY, CDR2 SMNVEV (reference sequence). V gave up 3 bases and J gave up 8 bases, with 13 bases separating them. CDR3 bases: TGTGCCAGCAGTTTGCAGGGGACATCCGAAAAACTGTTTTTT. Amino acids: CASSLQGTSEKLFF.

V is TRBV12-3 or TRBV12-4 and J is TRBJ1-5; D not resolved. The CDR3 runs to 13 residues. V lost 10 bases and J 0 bases, leaving 10 bases between the germline ends. CDR3 in amino acids: CATAWNSNQPQHF. CDR3 coding DNA: TGTGCCACCGCGTGGAATAGCAATCAGCCCCAGCATTTT.

The chain links TRBV2 to TRBJ1-2; possibly TRBD1 for D (5 bases). Looked up from germline, CDR1 is SNHLY and CDR2 is FYNNEI. V dropped 6 bases and J dropped 5 bases, with 10 bases sitting between them. This CDR3 is 12 amino acids long. CDR3 amino acids: CASRQANYGYTF. The CDR3 nucleotides are TGTGCCAGCAGACAGGCCAATTATGGCTACACCTTC.

The V call is TRBV6-6, the J call TRBJ1-2; D uncertain. V lost 6 bases, J lost 6 bases, and 11 bases lay in between. Germline CDR1 is MNHNY and CDR2 is SVGAGI (reference sequence). The CDR3 runs 12 residues. The CDR3 loop is CASRSLRDGYTF. CDR3 nucleotide sequence: TGTGCCAGCAGGAGCCTGCGGGATGGCTACACCTTC.

This chain uses TRBV5-4 with TRBJ1-2; 10 bases are a match to TRBD1. The CDR3 has 16 amino acids. Looked up from germline, CDR1 is SGHNT and CDR2 is YYREEE (reference sequence). The trim removed 3 bases at V and 2 bases at J, leaving 7 bases unmatched. CDR3 region: CASSYPPGQGNYGYTF. CDR3 bases: TGTGCCAGCAGCTACCCCCCGGGACAGGGGAACTATGGCTACACCTTC.

V is TRBV5-4 and J is TRBJ2-3, with 14 nucleotides matching TRBD2. This CDR3 has 16 residues. Per the germline V gene, CDR1 is SGHNT and CDR2 is YYREEE (reference sequence). The J segment lost 4 bases and the V segment lost 4 bases, leaving 5 bases of the junction unmatched. CDR3 sequence reads: CASSPGTSGSPDTQYF. CDR3 sequence (DNA): TGTGCCAGCAGCCCCGGGACTAGCGGGAGTCCAGATACGCAGTATTTT. The complete variable domain, with remaining parts taken from reference TRBV5-4 and TRBJ2-3, reads ETGVTQSPTHLIKTRGQQVTLRCSSQSGHNTVSWYQQALGQGPQFIFQYYREEENGRGNFPPRFSGLQFPNYSSELNVNALELDDSALYLCASSPGTSGSPDTQYFGPGTRLTVL.

The V call is TRBV5-4, the J call TRBJ2-3, with D maybe TRBD1 (8 bases). Germline values: CDR1 SGHNT, CDR2 YYREEE (reference sequence). This CDR3 comprises 15 residues. The V end lost 4 bases, the J end lost 0 bases, and 12 bases lay between the germline ends. The CDR3 DNA follows: TGTGCCAGCAGCACAGGGGGGGGCAGCACAGATACGCAGTATTTT. This codes for CASSTGGGSTDTQYF.

The chain joins TRBV28 to TRBJ1-1, with D hard to call. V lost 1 base and J 1 base, leaving 7 bases between the germline ends. CDR3 length equals 14 residues. Germline-derived CDR1 and CDR2 are MDHEN and SYDVKM. The CDR3 bases are TGTGCCAGCAGTTTATCGTATTCGAACACTGAAGCTTTCTTT. This translates into CASSLSYSNTEAFF.

The chain joins TRBV18 to TRBJ1-4, with TRBD1 identical over 8 bases. This CDR3 contains 16 residues. Germline V CDR1 and CDR2: KGHSH, LQKENI. Unmatched junction bases numbered 3, after V lost 3 bases and J lost 0 bases. The CDR3 coding sequence is TGTGCCAGCTCACCCGGACAGGGCGCAACTAATGAAAAACTGTTTTTT. Its translation is CASSPGQGATNEKLFF.

This rearrangement joins TRBV27 to TRBJ1-6, with a tentative D call TRBD1 (5 bases). Trimming pared 6 bases from V and 13 bases from J, leaving 19 bases between. Germline V gene sequence: CDR1 MNHEY, CDR2 SMNVEV (reference sequence). There are 14 residues in the CDR3. The CDR3 spells CASRSGTGTVPLHF. The CDR3 region has the DNA TGTGCCAGCAGATCCGGGACGGGGACCGTCCCCCTCCACTTT.

The gene calls are TRBV24-1 and TRBJ2-3; 10 bases line up with TRBD2. Unmatched junction bases numbered 6, after V lost 3 bases and J lost 4 bases. CDR3 length equals 16 residues. Looked up from germline, CDR1 is KGHDR and CDR2 is SFDVKD. As DNA, the CDR3 is TGTGCCACCAGTGATGTTAGCGGGAGGACTGCAGATACGCAGTATTTT. Protein: CATSDVSGRTADTQYF.

The rearrangement links TRBV6-1 to TRBJ2-4; unclear D gene. CDR3 length equals 17 residues. Germline CDR1 reads MNHNS; CDR2 reads SASEGT. Between the trimmed V and J ends, which lost 2 bases and 3 bases, there was a span of 17 bases. The CDR3 DNA reads as TGTGCCAGCAGTGAAACCCCCAGCAGGACGATCAAAAACATTCAGTACTTC. Translated, it gives CASSETPSRTIKNIQYF.

The rearrangement links TRBV30 to TRBJ1-3; D is unresolved. With 4 bases removed from V and 4 bases from J, the gap between germline ends came to 8 bases. The germline V gene encodes CDR1 GTSNPN and CDR2 SVGIG (reference sequence). The CDR3 consists of 12 residues. CDR3 residues: CAWKATGNTIYF. The CDR3 coding sequence is TGTGCCTGGAAAGCGACGGGAAACACCATATATTTT.

This chain joins TRBV18 and TRBJ1-6, with a possible D match to TRBD1 (6 bases). V was shortened by 3 bases and J by 5 bases, with 14 bases between the two germline ends. CDR3 size: 16 residues. Germline values: CDR1 KGHSH, CDR2 LQKENI. The CDR3 DNA sequence: TGTGCCAGCTCACCCTTACAGGGTTTTGATAATTCACCCCTCCACTTT. It translates to CASSPLQGFDNSPLHF.

Comment on this clone: A read error may produce the germline difference seen at one junction end. The chain is built from TRBV7-7 and TRBJ2-7; 9 bases match TRBD1. CDR3 length: 15 residues. Germline CDR1 SSHAT, CDR2 FNYEAQ (reference sequence). CDR3 nucleotides: TGTGCTAGCAGCATCGGACAGGGGACCCCCTACGAGCAGTACTTC. It translates to CASSIGQGTPYEQYF.

The genes are TRBV27 and TRBJ2-2; 7 nucleotides align to TRBD2. The V and J ends lost 8 bases and 0 bases, in that order; junction bases with no gene match: 9. The CDR3 runs 16 residues. Germline lookup yields CDR1 MNHEY and CDR2 SMNVEV (reference sequence). For the CDR3, the DNA is TGTGCCAGCTATCCGCCGGGAGGCTCGAACACCGGGGAGCTGTTTTTT. Its protein is CASYPPGGSNTGELFF.